The rows below give T cell receptor beta chains drawn from one sample of a study of blood T cell repertoires in COVID-19. Generated by immunoSEQ multiplex PCR, the TCRdb table keeps only in-frame clones and is missing some. The profile shows roughly 230,000 clones, roughly four fifths of them singletons. The sample consisted of PBMCs or T cells enriched from blood (not recorded which). These receptors all come from a man aged 50-60 years who had recovered from COVID-19. Both conserved end residues are part of each CDR3. Each record gives: CDR3 length, D gene, clone size, J gene, V gene, CDR3 DNA, CDR3 protein. D genes are given only for firm matches. Clone sizes are given selectively: once, few, many, or a class where the clone is expanded.

CDR3 length: 14
D gene: TRBD1
clone size: -
J gene: TRBJ2-1
V gene: TRBV7-3
CDR3 DNA: TGTGCCAGCAGCTCGGGGACAGAAGACAATGAGCAGTTCTTC
CDR3 protein: CASSSGTEDNEQFF

CDR3 length: 12
D gene: -
clone size: -
J gene: TRBJ1-2
V gene: TRBV29-1
CDR3 DNA: TGCAGCGTCACAGTCGGGGAAAATGGCTACACCTTC
CDR3 protein: CSVTVGENGYTF

CDR3 length: 14
D gene: -
clone size: few
J gene: TRBJ1-1
V gene: TRBV11-2
CDR3 DNA: TGTGCCAGCAGCTTAGCCCCAGGGAACACTGAAGCTTTCTTT
CDR3 protein: CASSLAPGNTEAFF

CDR3 length: 13
D gene: -
clone size: -
J gene: TRBJ2-2
V gene: TRBV5-1
CDR3 DNA: TGCGCCAGCAGCAAAGGGGACACCGGGGAGCTGTTTTTT
CDR3 protein: CASSKGDTGELFF

CDR3 length: 17
D gene: -
clone size: -
J gene: TRBJ1-6
V gene: TRBV3-1/TRBV3-2
CDR3 DNA: TGTGCCAGCAGCCAAGTTGGACAGTGGGCCATAAATTCACCCCTCCACTTT
CDR3 protein: CASSQVGQWAINSPLHF

CDR3 length: 14
D gene: TRBD1
clone size: -
J gene: TRBJ1-4
V gene: TRBV11-3
CDR3 DNA: TGTGCCAGCAGCTACAGGGGCGAGGGGGAAAAACTGTTTTTT
CDR3 protein: CASSYRGEGEKLFF

CDR3 length: 14
D gene: TRBD1
clone size: -
J gene: TRBJ1-2
V gene: TRBV18
CDR3 DNA: TGTGCCAGCTCACTCGGCAGGACAGGGGATGGCTACACCTTC
CDR3 protein: CASSLGRTGDGYTF

CDR3 length: 15
D gene: TRBD1
clone size: -
J gene: TRBJ1-6
V gene: TRBV19
CDR3 DNA: TGTGCCAGTAGTATGAGACAGGGGGAATTATCACCCCTCCACTTT
CDR3 protein: CASSMRQGELSPLHF

CDR3 length: 17
D gene: -
clone size: once
J gene: TRBJ2-1
V gene: TRBV3-1/TRBV3-2
CDR3 DNA: TGTGCCAGCAGCCAATCCAGGGGAGGGGTACTTTACAATGAGCAGTTCTTC
CDR3 protein: CASSQSRGGVLYNEQFF

CDR3 length: 14
D gene: -
clone size: few
J gene: TRBJ1-5
V gene: TRBV5-1
CDR3 DNA: TGCGCCAGCGCCTGGGGGCAGGGCGGTCAGCCCCAGCATTTT
CDR3 protein: CASAWGQGGQPQHF

CDR3 length: 14
D gene: -
clone size: -
J gene: TRBJ1-2
V gene: TRBV10-3
CDR3 DNA: TGTGCCATCAGCACAGGGAATTCCAACTATGGCTACACCTTC
CDR3 protein: CAISTGNSNYGYTF

CDR3 length: 15
D gene: TRBD2
clone size: -
J gene: TRBJ2-1
V gene: TRBV6-4
CDR3 DNA: TGTGCCAGCAGCACGGGCAGCGGGAGCCAACGAGAGCAGTTCTTC
CDR3 protein: CASSTGSGSQREQFF

CDR3 length: 17
D gene: TRBD1
clone size: few
J gene: TRBJ2-7
V gene: TRBV24-1
CDR3 DNA: TGTGCCACCAGTGATTACAGGGGGCGACCCTCTTTATACGAGCAGTACTTC
CDR3 protein: CATSDYRGRPSLYEQYF

CDR3 length: 14
D gene: -
clone size: -
J gene: TRBJ2-7
V gene: TRBV24-1
CDR3 DNA: TGTGCCACCAGTGAGGCTGGGACTCAATACGAGCAGTACTTC
CDR3 protein: CATSEAGTQYEQYF

CDR3 length: 15
D gene: TRBD2
clone size: -
J gene: TRBJ2-2
V gene: TRBV5-4
CDR3 DNA: TGTGCCAGCAGCTTGGGACTAGCGGGAACCGGGGAGCTGTTTTTT
CDR3 protein: CASSLGLAGTGELFF

CDR3 length: 15
D gene: TRBD1
clone size: -
J gene: TRBJ2-7
V gene: TRBV9
CDR3 DNA: TGTGCCAGCAGCGTAGCAGGGACAGGGGCTTACGAGCAGTACTTC
CDR3 protein: CASSVAGTGAYEQYF

CDR3 length: 19
D gene: TRBD1
clone size: few
J gene: TRBJ1-6
V gene: TRBV2
CDR3 DNA: TGTGCCAGCACCCAACCCTTGGGACAGGGGGCGTTCTATAATTCACCCCTCCACTTT
CDR3 protein: CASTQPLGQGAFYNSPLHF

CDR3 length: 15
D gene: -
clone size: -
J gene: TRBJ1-1
V gene: TRBV4-1
CDR3 DNA: TGCGCCAGCAGCCAGGGAGGAGGGCTACACACTGAAGCTTTCTTT
CDR3 protein: CASSQGGGLHTEAFF

CDR3 length: 11
D gene: -
clone size: -
J gene: TRBJ2-7
V gene: TRBV7-8
CDR3 DNA: TGTGCCAGCAGCCCTAACTACGAGCAGTACTTC
CDR3 protein: CASSPNYEQYF

CDR3 length: 15
D gene: TRBD1
clone size: -
J gene: TRBJ1-2
V gene: TRBV15
CDR3 DNA: TGTGCCACCAGCAGAGGGCAGGGGGTAGTCTATGGCTACACCTTC
CDR3 protein: CATSRGQGVVYGYTF

CDR3 length: 13
D gene: -
clone size: -
J gene: TRBJ1-5
V gene: TRBV6-5
CDR3 DNA: TGTGCCAGCAGCTTCGGTCTCAATCAGCCCCAGCATTTT
CDR3 protein: CASSFGLNQPQHF

CDR3 length: 16
D gene: -
clone size: many
J gene: TRBJ2-7
V gene: TRBV18
CDR3 DNA: TGTGCCAGCTCACCACCGGGCTCCCGAAGCCTTACGGAGCAGTACTTC
CDR3 protein: CASSPPGSRSLTEQYF